The 8 T cell receptor beta chains listed next were all sequenced from one sample in a study of blood T cell repertoires in COVID-19. Profiling relied on immunoSEQ multiplex PCR, and the TCRdb table lists in-frame clones only, not all of them. This sample yields 310,000 or so clones, of which around 82% are seen a single time; about 1.2% belongs to the top ten. The specimen was peripheral blood. The receptor set was obtained from a woman between 45 and 60 years old with acute or convalescent COVID-19.

In this sample, this clone turned up once. This sequence joins TRBV9 and TRBJ2-7; 10 nucleotides agree with TRBD2. J was trimmed by 2 bases and V by 2 bases; bases with no gene match: 1. Germline CDR1 reads SGDLS; CDR2 reads YYNGEE. This CDR3 spans 14 amino acids. This CDR3 is CASSVTSGPYEQYF. The DNA of the CDR3 is TGTGCCAGCAGCGTGACTAGCGGGCCCTACGAGCAGTACTTC.

The genes are TRBV5-5 and TRBJ2-3, with no clear D. The CDR3 contains 12 residues. Trimming stripped 2 bases from V and 2 bases from J, with 3 bases between. Germline CDR1 reads SGHKS; CDR2 reads YYEKEE (reference sequence). CDR3 coding DNA: TGTGCCAGCAGCTTTAACACAGATACGCAGTATTTT. It specifies CASSFNTDTQYF.

The rearrangement uses TRBV6-5 and TRBJ2-1; D not certain. V was trimmed by 5 bases and J by 5 bases, leaving 13 bases between them. The CDR3 is 14 amino acids. Germline values: CDR1 MNHEY, CDR2 SVGAGI. The CDR3 region has the DNA TGTGCCAGCAGTAGATTGAGCGAGAACAATGAGCAGTTCTTC. Translating it yields CASSRLSENNEQFF.

The gene calls are TRBV7-2 and TRBJ2-5, with 10 positions matching TRBD2. V shed 1 base and J 4 bases; nucleotides not matched to a gene: 3. The germline CDR1 and CDR2 sequences are SGHTA and FQGNSA. The CDR3 sequence is 15 residues long. The CDR3 sequence: CASSLVPSGRETQYF. CDR3 coding DNA: TGTGCCAGCAGCTTAGTACCTAGCGGGAGAGAGACCCAGTACTTC. The full variable domain, in which reference TRBV7-2 and TRBJ2-5 provide the parts outside the CDR3, is GAGVSQSPSNKVTEKGKDVELRCDPISGHTALYWYRQSLGQGLEFLIYFQGNSAPDKSGLPSDRFSAERTGGSVSTLTIQRTQQEDSAVYLCASSLVPSGRETQYFGPGTRLLVL.

This clone was recorded a few times. The gene calls are TRBV19 and TRBJ1-1, with D perhaps TRBD1 (5 bases). CDR1 and CDR2 (germline): LNHDA, SQIVND (reference sequence). The CDR3 is 13 amino acids. Trimming removed 5 bases at V and 7 bases at J, with 14 bases between. The DNA for the CDR3 is TGTGCCAGTAGTTACACGCGGGGCGTTGAAGCTTTCTTT. Protein product: CASSYTRGVEAFF. Full variable domain (remainder filled in from reference TRBV19 and TRBJ1-1): DGGITQSPKYLFRKEGQNVTLSCEQNLNHDAMYWYRQDPGQGLRLIYYSQIVNDFQKGDIAEGYSVSREKKESFPLTVTSAQKNPTAFYLCASSYTRGVEAFFGQGTRLTVV.

The chain employs TRBV7-9 and TRBJ1-1; possible D gene TRBD1, 5 bases. The germline gives CDR1 SEHNR, CDR2 FQNEAQ (reference sequence). The CDR3 runs 13 residues. V lost 2 bases, J lost 5 bases, and 9 bases lay in between. The CDR3 sequence is CASSLNSGTEAFF. The CDR3 nucleotides read TGTGCCAGCAGCTTAAACTCAGGGACTGAAGCTTTCTTT.

This clone was seen just once. The chain couples TRBV7-9 to TRBJ2-3, with D perhaps matching TRBD1 (7 bases). This CDR3 is built from 15 residues. Germline CDR1 reads SEHNR; CDR2 reads FQNEAQ (reference sequence). Trimming cost V 4 bases and J 0 bases, with 11 bases left between them. The CDR3 loop is CASSSRGASTDTQYF. The CDR3 DNA is TGTGCCAGCAGCTCCAGGGGGGCTAGCACAGATACGCAGTATTTT.

The chain couples TRBV19 to TRBJ2-7, with TRBD1 matching over 7 bases. The V gene end was trimmed by 10 bases and the J gene end by 7 bases; junction bases not matched to a gene: 16. The CDR3 is made up of 14 amino acids. CDR1 is LNHDA, CDR2 SQIVND, per germline (reference sequence). The CDR3 DNA is TGTGCCACTAGCAGGGACAGCTTAAGTCGGGAGCAGTACTTC. This translates into CATSRDSLSREQYF.